This is a list of T cell receptor beta chains from one sample in a study of blood T cell repertoires in COVID-19. Generated by immunoSEQ multiplex PCR, the TCRdb table keeps only in-frame clones and is missing some. The data contain tens of thousands of clones, about 85% of them seen just once; the ten biggest clones take up 12%. The sample was peripheral blood. Receptor source: a human donor in a cohort sampled during active COVID-19. CDR3s include the opening cysteine and the closing phenylalanine or tryptophan. A D gene is named only where the DNA matches it firmly. For some rows the clone size is stated as once, few or many, or as a class when expanded; others skip it.

CASSLQGAQSSGANVLTF	TGTGCCAGTAGCCTACAGGGGGCGCAGAGCTCTGGGGCCAACGTCCTGACTTTC	18	TRBV19	TRBJ2-6	TRBD1	-
CASSLQGGYEQYF	TGTGCCAGCAGCCTTCAGGGGGGCTACGAGCAGTACTTC	13	TRBV7-2	TRBJ2-7	-	-
CATSLQGARDTQYF	TGTGCCACCAGTCTCCAGGGGGCGCGGGATACGCAGTATTTT	14	TRBV24-1	TRBJ2-3	TRBD1	-
CASSQGRQNEQYF	TGTGCCAGCAGCCAAGGGCGACAGAACGAGCAGTACTTC	13	TRBV14	TRBJ2-7	-	-
CASRQTGQREKLFF	TGTGCCAGCAGACAGACAGGTCAAAGGGAAAAACTGTTTTTT	14	TRBV28	TRBJ1-4	-	-
CASSLGGLGQETQYF	TGTGCCAGCAGTTTAGGGGGCCTGGGGCAAGAGACCCAGTACTTC	15	TRBV28	TRBJ2-5	-	-
CASSLRGGLDTQYF	TGTGCCAGCAGTTTAAGGGGGGGCCTAGATACGCAGTATTTT	14	TRBV28	TRBJ2-3	-	many
CASSSPTGVAETQYF	TGTGCCAGCAGTTCCCCCACAGGGGTTGCGGAGACCCAGTACTTC	15	TRBV7-9	TRBJ2-5	TRBD1	few
CASSHRTGGAYTEAFF	TGTGCCAGCAGCCACCGGACAGGGGGAGCCTACACTGAAGCTTTCTTT	16	TRBV7-2	TRBJ1-1	TRBD1	once
CASSRTGEETQYF	TGTGCCAGCAGTCGGACAGGGGAAGAGACCCAGTACTTC	13	TRBV6-5	TRBJ2-5	TRBD1	-
CSASAGGSSSGNTIYF	TGCAGTGCTAGTGCCGGAGGGTCTAGCTCTGGAAACACCATATATTTT	16	TRBV20-1	TRBJ1-3	-	-
CASSLQPGQGHTGELFF	TGCGCCAGCAGCTTGCAACCGGGACAGGGGCACACCGGGGAGCTGTTTTTT	17	TRBV5-1	TRBJ2-2	TRBD1	-
CASSRDRGSDEQYF	TGTGCCAGCAGCCGGGACAGGGGAAGTGACGAGCAGTACTTC	14	TRBV4-2	TRBJ2-7	TRBD1	-
CASSQGAGDRGFAFF	TGCGCCAGCAGCCAAGGGGCCGGGGACAGGGGATTTGCTTTCTTT	15	TRBV4-1	TRBJ1-1	TRBD1	few
CASSSLGGSYEQYF	TGTGCCAGCAGCTCCCTGGGGGGCTCCTACGAGCAGTACTTC	14	TRBV2	TRBJ2-7	-	few
CASGAGGAPGETQYF	TGCGCCAGTGGTGCGGGGGGGGCCCCGGGTGAGACCCAGTACTTC	15	TRBV5-1	TRBJ2-5	TRBD2	-
CASSGDRGSGELFF	TGTGCCAGCAGCGGGGACAGGGGATCCGGGGAGCTGTTTTTT	14	TRBV2	TRBJ2-2	TRBD1	-
CATRAGYRPSTDTQYF	TGTGCCACCAGGGCGGGGTACCGTCCTAGCACAGATACGCAGTATTTT	16	TRBV19	TRBJ2-3	-	-